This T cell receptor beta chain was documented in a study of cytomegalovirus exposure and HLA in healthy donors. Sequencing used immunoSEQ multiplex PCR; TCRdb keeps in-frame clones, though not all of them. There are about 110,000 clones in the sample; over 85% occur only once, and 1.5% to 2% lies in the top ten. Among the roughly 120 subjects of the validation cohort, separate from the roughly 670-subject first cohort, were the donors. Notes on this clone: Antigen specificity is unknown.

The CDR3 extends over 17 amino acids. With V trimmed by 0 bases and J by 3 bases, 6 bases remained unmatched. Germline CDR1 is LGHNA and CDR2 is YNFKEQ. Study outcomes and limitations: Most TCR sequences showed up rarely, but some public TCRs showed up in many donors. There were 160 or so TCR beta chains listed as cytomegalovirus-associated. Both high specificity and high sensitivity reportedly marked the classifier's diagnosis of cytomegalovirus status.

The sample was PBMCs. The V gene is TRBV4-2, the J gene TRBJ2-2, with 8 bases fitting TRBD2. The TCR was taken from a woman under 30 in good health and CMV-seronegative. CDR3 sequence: CASSQESGGADTGELFF. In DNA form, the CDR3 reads TGTGCCAGCAGCCAAGAATCCGGGGGGGCTGACACCGGGGAGCTGTTTTTT.